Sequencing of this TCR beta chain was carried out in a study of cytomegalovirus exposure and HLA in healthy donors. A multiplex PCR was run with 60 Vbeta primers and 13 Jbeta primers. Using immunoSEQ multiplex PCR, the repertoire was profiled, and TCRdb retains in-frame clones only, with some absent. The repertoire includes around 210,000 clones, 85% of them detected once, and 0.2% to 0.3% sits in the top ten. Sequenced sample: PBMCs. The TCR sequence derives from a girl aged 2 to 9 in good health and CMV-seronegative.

In nucleotides, the CDR3 is TGTGCCAGCATGAATGGACAGAAGACGCAGTATTTT. Encoded protein: CASMNGQKTQYF. The chain recombines TRBV6-1 with TRBJ2-3; D may be TRBD1 (6 bases). Trimming left V 7 bases short and J 9 bases short, with 14 bases between. The CDR3 consists of 12 residues. Germline V CDR1 and CDR2: MNHNS, SASEGT.